Listed below are T cell receptor beta chains from one sample, sequenced in a study of Graves' ophthalmopathy and Graves' hyperthyroidism. TCRdb ran MiXCR on the multiplex PCR reads and lists one entry per CDR3 protein. The repertoire holds a few hundred thousand distinct CDR3 sequences, with just over 15% as singletons. The sequenced material came from peripheral blood. These receptors all come from a woman under 30 with stable Graves' hyperthyroidism. CDR3s include the opening cysteine and the closing phenylalanine or tryptophan. D genes are given only for firm matches. The size entry is marked missing in some rows and otherwise reads once, few, many or a size class.

j_call: TRBJ2-5; cdr3_length: 18; v_call: TRBV6-1; d_call: TRBD2; clone_size: many; cdr3_nt: TGTGCCAGCAGGCTGCGGGGAACGGGGGGGTTCCCCCAAGAGACCCAGTACTTC; cdr3_aa: CASRLRGTGGFPQETQYF
j_call: TRBJ1-1; cdr3_length: 13; v_call: TRBV27; d_call: NA; clone_size: many; cdr3_nt: TGTGCCAGCAGTTTTTCGGACCGATACCAAGCTTTCTTT; cdr3_aa: CASSFSDRYQAFF
j_call: TRBJ1-5; cdr3_length: 14; v_call: TRBV12-3/TRBV12-4; d_call: NA; clone_size: many; cdr3_nt: TGTGCCAGCAGTTTAACTGGGGGGACTCAGCCCCAGCATTTT; cdr3_aa: CASSLTGGTQPQHF
j_call: TRBJ1-1; cdr3_length: 13; v_call: TRBV12-5; d_call: NA; clone_size: many; cdr3_nt: TGTGCTGCTGCTGCCGGGACATATACTGAAGCTTTCTTT; cdr3_aa: CAAAAGTYTEAFF
j_call: TRBJ2-7; cdr3_length: 14; v_call: TRBV7-9; d_call: NA; clone_size: NA; cdr3_nt: TGTGCCACCCGGGGCGGGGGCCAGGTTTTCGAGCAGTACTTC; cdr3_aa: CATRGGGQVFEQYF
j_call: TRBJ2-7; cdr3_length: 14; v_call: TRBV6-5; d_call: TRBD2; clone_size: many; cdr3_nt: TGTGCCAGCAGTAGCGGGGGGGAATCGGACGAGCAGTACTTC; cdr3_aa: CASSSGGESDEQYF
j_call: TRBJ1-5; cdr3_length: 16; v_call: TRBV2; d_call: TRBD1; clone_size: many; cdr3_nt: TGTGCCAGCAGTGAAGCGCTAACAGGGGGTAATCAGCCCCAGCATTTT; cdr3_aa: CASSEALTGGNQPQHF
j_call: TRBJ1-3; cdr3_length: 16; v_call: TRBV19; d_call: NA; clone_size: few; cdr3_nt: TGTGCCAGTATTCGGGAAGCGGGGTTTCCTGGAAACACCATATATTTT; cdr3_aa: CASIREAGFPGNTIYF
j_call: TRBJ1-1; cdr3_length: 15; v_call: TRBV6-2/TRBV6-3; d_call: NA; clone_size: many; cdr3_nt: TGTGCCAGCAGTCGCCACCCTGGGGCGAACACTGAAGCTTTCTTT; cdr3_aa: CASSRHPGANTEAFF
j_call: TRBJ2-7; cdr3_length: 13; v_call: TRBV25-1; d_call: TRBD1; clone_size: few; cdr3_nt: TGTGCCAGCCGCGGACAGGGTGCCCACGAGCAGTACTTC; cdr3_aa: CASRGQGAHEQYF
j_call: TRBJ2-7; cdr3_length: 16; v_call: TRBV20-1; d_call: TRBD2; clone_size: many; cdr3_nt: TGCAGTGCTAGTGACTTTAGCGGGGGGACTTCCTACGAGCAGTACTTC; cdr3_aa: CSASDFSGGTSYEQYF
j_call: TRBJ1-6; cdr3_length: 12; v_call: TRBV7-9; d_call: NA; clone_size: many; cdr3_nt: TGTGCCAGCAGCTTAGCTGGGGCACCCCTCCACTTT; cdr3_aa: CASSLAGAPLHF
j_call: TRBJ2-7; cdr3_length: 15; v_call: TRBV6-5; d_call: NA; clone_size: many; cdr3_nt: TGTGCCAGCATTACAACGCCAGCCCCACCTAGCGAGCAGTACTTC; cdr3_aa: CASITTPAPPSEQYF
j_call: TRBJ1-2; cdr3_length: 13; v_call: TRBV19; d_call: TRBD1; clone_size: many; cdr3_nt: TGTGCCAGTAGAGCCGGGACAGTCTATGGCTACACCTTC; cdr3_aa: CASRAGTVYGYTF
j_call: TRBJ2-2; cdr3_length: 15; v_call: TRBV29-1; d_call: TRBD2; clone_size: many; cdr3_nt: TGCAGCGTTGATACGGGGGGGACGAACACCGGGGAGCTGTTTTTT; cdr3_aa: CSVDTGGTNTGELFF
j_call: TRBJ2-7; cdr3_length: 13; v_call: TRBV6-1; d_call: NA; clone_size: NA; cdr3_nt: TGTGCCAGCAGTGAAGGTAGGGCGCACGAGCAGTACTTC; cdr3_aa: CASSEGRAHEQYF
j_call: TRBJ1-1; cdr3_length: 12; v_call: TRBV3-1; d_call: NA; clone_size: few; cdr3_nt: TGTGCCAGCAGCACAGGCCGCACTGAAGCTTTCTTT; cdr3_aa: CASSTGRTEAFF
j_call: TRBJ1-5; cdr3_length: 13; v_call: TRBV12-3/TRBV12-4; d_call: NA; clone_size: many; cdr3_nt: TGTGCCAGCAGTTTAGGGCGGGGGACCCTCCAGCATTTT; cdr3_aa: CASSLGRGTLQHF
j_call: TRBJ2-2; cdr3_length: 13; v_call: TRBV2; d_call: NA; clone_size: many; cdr3_nt: TGTGCCAGCAGTGAAGCAAGTACCGGGGAGCTGTTTTTT; cdr3_aa: CASSEASTGELFF
j_call: TRBJ1-3; cdr3_length: 16; v_call: TRBV20-1; d_call: NA; clone_size: few; cdr3_nt: TGCAGTGCTAGAGGACAGGAAAGGTACTCTGGAAACACCATATATTTT; cdr3_aa: CSARGQERYSGNTIYF
j_call: TRBJ2-5; cdr3_length: 13; v_call: TRBV7-9; d_call: NA; clone_size: NA; cdr3_nt: TGTGCCAGCAGCCGCAGCGCGACAGAGACCCAGTACTTC; cdr3_aa: CASSRSATETQYF
j_call: TRBJ2-7; cdr3_length: 15; v_call: TRBV27; d_call: TRBD1; clone_size: many; cdr3_nt: TGTGCCAGCAGTTTTTCCCCAGGGGGCACCTACGAGCAGTACTTC; cdr3_aa: CASSFSPGGTYEQYF
j_call: TRBJ1-2; cdr3_length: 13; v_call: TRBV2; d_call: NA; clone_size: many; cdr3_nt: TGTGCCAGCAGTGAAACACAGCTCTATGGCTACACCTTC; cdr3_aa: CASSETQLYGYTF
j_call: TRBJ1-1; cdr3_length: 14; v_call: TRBV7-9; d_call: NA; clone_size: many; cdr3_nt: TGTGCCAGCAGCTTAGCTCGGCTGAACACTGAAGCTTTCTTT; cdr3_aa: CASSLARLNTEAFF
j_call: TRBJ2-7; cdr3_length: 12; v_call: TRBV6-1; d_call: TRBD1; clone_size: many; cdr3_nt: TGTGCCAGCCGGGACAGGGAGTACGAGCAGTACTTC; cdr3_aa: CASRDREYEQYF
j_call: TRBJ2-7; cdr3_length: 12; v_call: TRBV29-1; d_call: NA; clone_size: many; cdr3_nt: TGCAGCGTTGAAACCCACGGTTACGAGCAGTACTTC; cdr3_aa: CSVETHGYEQYF
j_call: TRBJ1-2; cdr3_length: 11; v_call: TRBV12-3/TRBV12-4; d_call: NA; clone_size: many; cdr3_nt: TGTGCCAGCACGGATAACTATGGCTACACCTTC; cdr3_aa: CASTDNYGYTF
j_call: TRBJ1-2; cdr3_length: 13; v_call: TRBV12-3/TRBV12-4; d_call: NA; clone_size: many; cdr3_nt: TGTGCCAGCAGGATGGGACGGTACTATGGCTACACCTTC; cdr3_aa: CASRMGRYYGYTF
j_call: TRBJ1-2; cdr3_length: 14; v_call: TRBV6-1; d_call: NA; clone_size: many; cdr3_nt: TGTGCCAGCAGTGAAGCGCCCAAACGACTCGGCTACACCTTC; cdr3_aa: CASSEAPKRLGYTF
j_call: TRBJ1-2; cdr3_length: 13; v_call: TRBV6-4; d_call: NA; clone_size: many; cdr3_nt: TGTGCCAGCAGCTCAGCGGGAGGCGGTGGCTACACCTTC; cdr3_aa: CASSSAGGGGYTF
j_call: TRBJ2-7; cdr3_length: 13; v_call: TRBV12-3/TRBV12-4; d_call: TRBD1; clone_size: many; cdr3_nt: TGTGCCAGCACTAAGGACAGGGCCTACGAGCAGTACTTC; cdr3_aa: CASTKDRAYEQYF
j_call: TRBJ2-5; cdr3_length: 15; v_call: TRBV27; d_call: TRBD1; clone_size: many; cdr3_nt: TGTGCCAGCAGTCCCGGGACAGGGGCGGCGAAGACCCAGTACTTC; cdr3_aa: CASSPGTGAAKTQYF
j_call: TRBJ1-3; cdr3_length: 16; v_call: TRBV7-6; d_call: NA; clone_size: NA; cdr3_nt: TGTGCCAGCAGTCCTAACCCGGGGTCCTCTGGAAACACCATATATTTT; cdr3_aa: CASSPNPGSSGNTIYF
j_call: TRBJ2-7; cdr3_length: 13; v_call: TRBV29-1; d_call: NA; clone_size: many; cdr3_nt: TGCAGCATGCGGACAGTAAGCTCCTACGAGCAGTACTTC; cdr3_aa: CSMRTVSSYEQYF
j_call: TRBJ2-2; cdr3_length: 12; v_call: TRBV27; d_call: NA; clone_size: many; cdr3_nt: TGTGCCAGCAGTTTGTGGGACGGGGAGCTGTTTTTT; cdr3_aa: CASSLWDGELFF
j_call: TRBJ1-1; cdr3_length: 14; v_call: TRBV5-1; d_call: NA; clone_size: many; cdr3_nt: TGCGCCAGCAGCTTGGAGCCCGGGAAGACTGAAGCTTTCTTT; cdr3_aa: CASSLEPGKTEAFF
j_call: TRBJ2-7; cdr3_length: 14; v_call: TRBV7-2; d_call: NA; clone_size: NA; cdr3_nt: TGTGCCAGCAGCTTATCAGGGGTTCCCTACGAGCAGTACTTC; cdr3_aa: CASSLSGVPYEQYF
j_call: TRBJ2-7; cdr3_length: 13; v_call: TRBV19; d_call: NA; clone_size: NA; cdr3_nt: TGTGCCAGTAGTCCCCGACACCTCTACGAGCAGTACTTC; cdr3_aa: CASSPRHLYEQYF
j_call: TRBJ2-3; cdr3_length: 13; v_call: TRBV11-2; d_call: NA; clone_size: NA; cdr3_nt: TGTGCCAGCAACGTAAAGCCTCCAGATACGCAGTATTTT; cdr3_aa: CASNVKPPDTQYF
j_call: TRBJ1-5; cdr3_length: 17; v_call: TRBV4-2; d_call: NA; clone_size: NA; cdr3_nt: TGTGCCAGCAGCCAAGAGAGGGGTGTGACCGGCAATCAGCCCCAGCATTTT; cdr3_aa: CASSQERGVTGNQPQHF
j_call: TRBJ1-5; cdr3_length: 13; v_call: TRBV11-3; d_call: NA; clone_size: many; cdr3_nt: TGTGCCAGCAGTACATCGGGGGGACAGCCCCAGCATTTT; cdr3_aa: CASSTSGGQPQHF